This T cell receptor beta chain was captured in a study of blood T cell repertoires in COVID-19. Study-wide context: Both acute and convalescent COVID-19 samples were obtained from the United States, Italy and Spain. T cells, B-cell-depleted T cells, or PBMCs provided the cDNA or gDNA that served as material.

Per the authors' pipeline: Nucleated cell counts were estimated from reference gene primer amplification. Produced via immunoSEQ multiplex PCR; TCRdb's table is partial and in-frame only. The V and J calls and clone size are taken from that table; D and trimming were inferred from the DNA. This table has roughly 230,000 clones, approximately 83% appearing once. Sequencing was performed on peripheral blood. The receptor was derived from a human donor in a cohort sampled during active COVID-19.

The CDR3, as DNA: TGTGCCAGCAGCGACAGGGGTGGCGACGAGCAGTACTTC. This encodes CASSDRGGDEQYF. The chain uses TRBV2 and TRBJ2-7, with TRBD1 matching over 8 bases. This CDR3 comprises 13 residues. Per germline, CDR1 SNHLY and CDR2 FYNNEI. The V segment lost 6 bases and the J segment 5 bases; nucleotides outside the gene matches: 6.